This is a list of T cell receptor beta chains from one sample in a study of blood T cells in healthy people across ages. TCRdb re-called the 5' RACE reads with MiXCR, one entry per CDR3 protein. The profile covers 550,000 to 700,000 distinct CDR3 sequences, with roughly 28% appearing a single time and 18% taken by the ten largest. The sequenced sample was blood. All receptors come from a woman between 65 and 79 years old in good health. Both conserved end residues are part of each CDR3. D genes are given only for firm matches. The size of a clone is reported for some rows only, either as once, few or many, or as a class for expanded clones.

>TRBV6-1|NA|TRBJ2-1|TRBD1
TGTGCCAGCAATCCCCTGCCAGGACAGGGGGTAAACTACAATGAGCAGTTCTTC
CASNPLPGQGVNYNEQFF
>TRBV25-1|NA|TRBJ2-1|NA
TGTGCCAGCAGTGCCAGGGCCAACTCCTACAATGAGCAGTTCTTC
CASSARANSYNEQFF
>TRBV3-1|NA|TRBJ2-5|NA
TGTGCCAGCAGCCAAGGGGCGGTCGAGTACTTC
CASSQGAVEYF
>TRBV5-1|NA|TRBJ2-5|NA
TGCGCCAGCAGCCAGCAGGACAGTACCCAAGAGACCCAGTACTTC
CASSQQDSTQETQYF
>TRBV6-6|once|TRBJ1-4|NA
TGTGCCAGCCGCGACAGTCTTAATGAAAAACTGTTTTTT
CASRDSLNEKLFF
>TRBV7-2|NA|TRBJ2-1|NA
TGTGCCAGCAGCTTTGGGACTCCGATCTACAATGAGCAGTTCTTC
CASSFGTPIYNEQFF
>TRBV2|NA|TRBJ1-2|TRBD1
TGTGCCAGCAGCGCGGGCCAGGGGGCGGGAGGCTACACCTTC
CASSAGQGAGGYTF
>TRBV9|NA|TRBJ2-3|TRBD1
TGTGCCAGCAGCGTAGTCCTGACAGGGCTAGGCACAGATACGCAGTATTTT
CASSVVLTGLGTDTQYF
>TRBV4-2|once|TRBJ1-1|NA
TGTGCCAGCAGCCAAGAATCAGGGCGATGGACTGAAGCTTTCTTT
CASSQESGRWTEAFF
>TRBV7-9|few|TRBJ1-1|NA
TGTGCCAGCACCTCCTCCGGGGAGAACACTGAAGCTTTCTTT
CASTSSGENTEAFF
>TRBV20-1|few|TRBJ2-1|TRBD2
TGCAGTGTGAGGCTAGCGGGGGAAAGCTCCTACAATGAGCAGTTCTTC
CSVRLAGESSYNEQFF
>TRBV20-1|NA|TRBJ1-2|TRBD1
TGCAGTGCGAACACCGGGACAGGGTATGGCTACACCTTC
CSANTGTGYGYTF
>TRBV7-2|NA|TRBJ2-1|NA
TGTGCCAGCAGCTTAATCTCTGGGACCCAGTTCTTC
CASSLISGTQFF
>TRBV20-1|few|TRBJ2-1|TRBD2
TGCAGTGCCCATCCCCGACTAGCGGGGGGATCATCCTACAATGAGCAGTTCTTC
CSAHPRLAGGSSYNEQFF
>TRBV20-1|NA|TRBJ2-5|NA
TGCAGTGCTAGCCCACTAGGCCAAGAGACCCAGTACTTC
CSASPLGQETQYF
>TRBV7-2|few|TRBJ1-1|NA
TGTGCCAGCAGCTTACGCCCAAGGGTCGGCTTGGGCTCGAACACTGAAGCTTTCTTT
CASSLRPRVGLGSNTEAFF
>TRBV6-5|NA|TRBJ1-2|TRBD1
TGTGCCAGCAGACCCTACCCGGGACAGAAATATGGCTACACCTTC
CASRPYPGQKYGYTF
>TRBV5-1|NA|TRBJ2-5|NA
TGCGCCAGCAGCTTGGCCGGCCCTTCGAGATTTAGAGAGACCCAGTACTTC
CASSLAGPSRFRETQYF
>TRBV7-2|NA|TRBJ2-3|NA
TGTGCCAGCAGCGTCCCCCGGGGGGCTGGGAAGGGGGATACGCAGTATTTT
CASSVPRGAGKGDTQYF
>TRBV24-1|NA|TRBJ2-3|NA
TGTGCCACCACGCAGACAGGCACAGATACGCAGTATTTT
CATTQTGTDTQYF
>TRBV20-1|NA|TRBJ2-7|NA
TGCAGTCCTGAGGGGGACTACGAGCAGTACTTC
CSPEGDYEQYF
>TRBV4-3|many|TRBJ1-2|NA
TGCGCCAGCAACCCAAGAACAGGGAACTATGGCTACACCTTC
CASNPRTGNYGYTF
>TRBV5-1|few|TRBJ2-3|TRBD1
TGCGCCAGCAGCCGAAAAACAGGGGGCGAGGCGCAGTATTTT
CASSRKTGGEAQYF
>TRBV4-1|NA|TRBJ1-5|TRBD1
TGCGCCAGCAGCCGAGGAGAGGGGACAGGGCCACAGCCCCAGCATTTT
CASSRGEGTGPQPQHF
>TRBV12-3/TRBV12-4|few|TRBJ1-1|NA
TGTGCCAGCAGTCCCGGGGGGTCGGTGAACACTGAAGCTTTCTTT
CASSPGGSVNTEAFF
>TRBV7-2|few|TRBJ1-1|NA
TGTGCCAGCAGCTTAGCGACAGTCATGAACACTGAAGCTTTCTTT
CASSLATVMNTEAFF